Listed here are 8 T cell receptor beta chains from one sample, sequenced in a study of somatic mutations in cytotoxic T cells in rheumatoid arthritis (dated by TCRdb to 2017 to 2019). Libraries were made using the immunoSEQ multiplex PCR assay. Not all clones reach the TCRdb copy of this immuneACCESS table, which keeps in-frame sequences only. Checked studies attribute under half of the gap to unresolved V genes and leave the rest unexplained. The sample profile shows approximately 13,000 clones; roughly 72% of them were found once. The ten most abundant clones make up roughly 9.8% of the sample. Input material: CD8+ T cells sorted from blood. The receptor set was obtained from a man aged 65 to 85 in good health.

The genes are TRBV9 and TRBJ2-3, with TRBD2 as a possible D gene (6 bases). CDR1 and CDR2 from the germline V gene are SGDLS and YYNGEE. The V and J ends lost 0 bases and 3 bases respectively, with 14 bases between them. CDR3 length equals 16 residues. CDR3 amino acids: CASSVAGEVSTDTQYF. In DNA form, the CDR3 reads TGTGCCAGCAGCGTAGCGGGGGAAGTGAGTACAGATACGCAGTATTTT.

This clone showed up just a few times. The chain combines TRBV21-1 with TRBJ2-5; TRBD1 is the table's D call, not checked against the DNA. TRBV21-1 has pseudogene status. This CDR3 contains 13 residues. The CDR3 nucleotides read TGTGCCAGGGTACAGGGGCTTAAAGAGACCCAGTACTTC. Translation: CARVQGLKETQYF.

The chain recombines TRBV7-6 with TRBJ1-2, with 7 bases aligning to TRBD1. Germline values: CDR1 SGHVS, CDR2 FNYEAQ. This CDR3 spans 16 amino acids. V trimming: 4 bases; J trimming: 2 bases; junction bases outside the gene matches: 10. CDR3 residues: CASSSGEQGYNYGYTF. The CDR3 nucleotides are TGTGCCAGCAGCTCCGGCGAACAGGGGTACAACTATGGCTACACCTTC.

This clone was seen a handful of times. The chain carries TRBV30 and TRBJ2-7; perhaps TRBD1 as D (6 bases). V lost 1 base and J 3 bases, leaving 10 bases between the germline ends. Germline CDR1 and CDR2: GTSNPN and SVGIG (reference sequence). This CDR3 spans 13 amino acids. The CDR3 region is CAWSAIQGYEQYF. CDR3 nucleotide sequence: TGTGCCTGGAGTGCAATACAGGGCTACGAGCAGTACTTC.

The chain is built from TRBV6-4 and TRBJ2-1; TRBD1 is a possible D gene (6 bases). CDR3 size: 15 residues. The ends were cut back, 0 bases at V and 7 bases at J, with 13 bases in the middle. CDR1 is MRHNA and CDR2 is SNTAGT in the germline V gene. The CDR3 reads CASSDSIRGGNEQFF. The CDR3 region has the DNA TGTGCCAGCAGTGACTCGATCAGGGGTGGGAATGAGCAGTTCTTC.

The chain couples TRBV20-1 to TRBJ2-5; tentatively, D is TRBD2 (5 bases). The better agreement between TRBJ2-7 and the DNA end casts doubt on the J call. The CDR3 consists of 11 residues. Looked up from germline, CDR1 is DFQATT and CDR2 is SNEGSKA (reference sequence). The CDR3 sequence: CSAGDLYEQYF. CDR3 DNA: TGCAGTGCGGGAGATCTCTACGAGCAGTACTTC.

A few counts support this clone. Other DNA sequences in the same sample also yield this CDR3. The chain joins TRBV2 to TRBJ2-1; the match to TRBD2 covers 10 bases. The CDR3 has 15 amino acids. The V gene end was trimmed by 6 bases and the J gene end by 4 bases; junction bases not matched to a gene: 6. The germline V gene has CDR1 SNHLY and CDR2 FYNNEI. CDR3 amino acids: CASRSSGGAYNEQFF. CDR3 DNA: TGTGCCAGCAGATCCAGCGGGGGGGCTTACAATGAGCAGTTCTTC.

The J gene is TRBJ1-2, the V gene TRBV6-1; D is unclear. The length of the CDR3 is 10 residues. Trimming pared 8 bases from V and 10 bases from J, leaving 11 bases between. Germline lookup yields CDR1 MNHNS and CDR2 SASEGT. CDR3 nucleotides: TGTGCCAGCGGCGGAAACATCTACACCTTC. Its protein is CASGGNIYTF.